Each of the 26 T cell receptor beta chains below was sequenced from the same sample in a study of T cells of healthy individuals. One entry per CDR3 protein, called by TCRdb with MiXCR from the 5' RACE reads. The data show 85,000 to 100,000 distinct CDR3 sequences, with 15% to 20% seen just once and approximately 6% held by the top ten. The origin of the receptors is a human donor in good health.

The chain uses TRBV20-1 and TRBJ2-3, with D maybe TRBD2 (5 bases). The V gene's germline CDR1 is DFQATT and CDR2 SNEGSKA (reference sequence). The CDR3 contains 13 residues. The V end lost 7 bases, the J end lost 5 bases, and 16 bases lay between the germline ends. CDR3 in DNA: TGCAGTGGCTTGGGGATTCGGGGAGATACGCAGTATTTT. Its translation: CSGLGIRGDTQYF.

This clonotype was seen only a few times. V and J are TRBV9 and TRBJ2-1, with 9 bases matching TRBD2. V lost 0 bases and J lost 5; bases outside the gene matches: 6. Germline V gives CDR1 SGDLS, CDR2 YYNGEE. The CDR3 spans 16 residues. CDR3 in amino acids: CASSVALIAGDNEQFF. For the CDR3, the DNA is TGTGCCAGCAGCGTAGCGTTGATAGCGGGAGACAATGAGCAGTTCTTC.

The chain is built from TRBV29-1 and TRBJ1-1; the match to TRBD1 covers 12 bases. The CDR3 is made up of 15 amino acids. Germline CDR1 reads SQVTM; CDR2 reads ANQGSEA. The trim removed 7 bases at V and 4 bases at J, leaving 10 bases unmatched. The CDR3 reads CSAAGTGGEITEAFF. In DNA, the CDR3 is TGCAGCGCAGCCGGGACAGGGGGCGAGATCACTGAAGCTTTCTTT.

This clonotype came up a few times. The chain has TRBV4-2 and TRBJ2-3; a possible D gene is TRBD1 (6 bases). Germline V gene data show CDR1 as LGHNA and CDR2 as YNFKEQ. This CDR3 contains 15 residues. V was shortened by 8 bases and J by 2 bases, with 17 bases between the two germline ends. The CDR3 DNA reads TGTGCCAGCCGATTCGGACAGCTAGTCACAGATACGCAGTATTTT. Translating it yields CASRFGQLVTDTQYF.

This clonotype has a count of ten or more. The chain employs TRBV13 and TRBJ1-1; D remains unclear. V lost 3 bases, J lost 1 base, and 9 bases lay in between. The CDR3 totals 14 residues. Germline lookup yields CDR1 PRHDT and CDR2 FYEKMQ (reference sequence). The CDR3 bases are TGTGCCAGCAGCTTTCAGTTCGAGAACACTGAAGCTTTCTTT. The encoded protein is CASSFQFENTEAFF.

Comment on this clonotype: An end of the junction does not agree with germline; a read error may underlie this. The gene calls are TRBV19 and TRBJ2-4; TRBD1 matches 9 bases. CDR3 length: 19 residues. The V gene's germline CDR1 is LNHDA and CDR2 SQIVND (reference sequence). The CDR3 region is CASSRGGGTGIWAKNIQYF. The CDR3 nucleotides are TGTGCCAGCAGTAGGGGGGGCGGGACAGGGATTTGGGCCAAAAACATTCAGTACTTC.

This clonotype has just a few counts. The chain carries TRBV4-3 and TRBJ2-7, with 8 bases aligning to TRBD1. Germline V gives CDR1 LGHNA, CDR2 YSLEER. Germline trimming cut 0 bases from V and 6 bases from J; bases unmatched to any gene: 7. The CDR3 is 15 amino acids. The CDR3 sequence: CASSQEMTGVTEQYF. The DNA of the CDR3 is TGCGCCAGCAGCCAAGAAATGACAGGGGTGACCGAGCAGTACTTC.

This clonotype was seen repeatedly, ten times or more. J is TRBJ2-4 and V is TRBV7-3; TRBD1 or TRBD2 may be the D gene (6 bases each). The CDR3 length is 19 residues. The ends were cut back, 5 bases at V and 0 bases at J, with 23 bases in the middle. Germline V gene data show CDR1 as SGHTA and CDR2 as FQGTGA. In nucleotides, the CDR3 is TGTGCCAGCAGCGGAACATTAGCCGGGGGCCCCTTAGCCAAAAACATTCAGTACTTC. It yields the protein CASSGTLAGGPLAKNIQYF.

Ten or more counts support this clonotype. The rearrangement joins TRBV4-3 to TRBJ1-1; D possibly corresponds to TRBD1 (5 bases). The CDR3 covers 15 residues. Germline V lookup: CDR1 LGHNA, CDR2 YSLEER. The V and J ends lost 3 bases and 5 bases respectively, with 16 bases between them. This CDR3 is CASSQGGGYGTEAFF. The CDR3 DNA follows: TGCGCCAGCAGCCAGGGGGGGGGATATGGAACTGAAGCTTTCTTT.

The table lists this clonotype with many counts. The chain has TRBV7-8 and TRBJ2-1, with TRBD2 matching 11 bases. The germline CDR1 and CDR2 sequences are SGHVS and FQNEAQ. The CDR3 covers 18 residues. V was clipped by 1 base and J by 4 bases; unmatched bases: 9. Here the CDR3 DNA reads TGTGCCAGCAGCTTAGGGGCTAGCGGGGGGTCCAAATACAATGAGCAGTTCTTC. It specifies CASSLGASGGSKYNEQFF. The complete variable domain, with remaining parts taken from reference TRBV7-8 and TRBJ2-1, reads GAGVSQSPRYKVAKRGQDVALRCDPISGHVSLFWYQQALGQGPEFLTYFQNEAQLDKSGLPSDRFFAERPEGSVSTLKIQRTQQEDSAVYLCASSLGASGGSKYNEQFFGPGTRLTVL.

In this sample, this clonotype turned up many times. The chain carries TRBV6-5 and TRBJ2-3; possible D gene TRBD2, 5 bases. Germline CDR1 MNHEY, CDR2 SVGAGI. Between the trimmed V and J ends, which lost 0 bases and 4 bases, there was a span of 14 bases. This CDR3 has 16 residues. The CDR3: CASSYSQRTAADTQYF. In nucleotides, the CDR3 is TGTGCCAGCAGTTACTCCCAACGGACTGCTGCAGATACGCAGTATTTT.

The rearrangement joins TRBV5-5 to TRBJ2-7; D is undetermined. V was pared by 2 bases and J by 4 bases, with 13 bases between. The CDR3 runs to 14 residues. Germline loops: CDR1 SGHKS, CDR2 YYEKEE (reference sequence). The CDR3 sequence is CASSLVDGPYEQYF. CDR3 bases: TGTGCCAGCAGCTTAGTAGACGGCCCTTACGAGCAGTACTTC.

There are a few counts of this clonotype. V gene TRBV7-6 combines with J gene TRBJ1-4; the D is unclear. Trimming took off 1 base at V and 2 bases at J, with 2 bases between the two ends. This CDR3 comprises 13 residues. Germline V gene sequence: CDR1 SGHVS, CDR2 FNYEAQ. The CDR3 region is CASSLGTNEKLFF. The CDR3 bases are TGTGCCAGCAGCTTAGGCACTAATGAAAAACTGTTTTTT. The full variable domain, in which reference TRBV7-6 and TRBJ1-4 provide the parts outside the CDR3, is GAGVSQSPRYKVTKRGQDVALRCDPISGHVSLYWYRQALGQGPEFLTYFNYEAQQDKSGLPNDRFSAERPEGSISTLTIQRTEQRDSAMYRCASSLGTNEKLFFGSGTQLSVL.

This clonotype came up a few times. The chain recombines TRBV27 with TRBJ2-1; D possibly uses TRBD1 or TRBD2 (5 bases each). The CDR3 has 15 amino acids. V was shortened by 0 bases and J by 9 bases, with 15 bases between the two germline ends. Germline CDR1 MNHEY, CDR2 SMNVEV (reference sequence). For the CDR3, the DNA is TGTGCCAGCAGTTTATCGCAAGGGATGAGGGGTGAGCAGTTCTTC. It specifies CASSLSQGMRGEQFF.

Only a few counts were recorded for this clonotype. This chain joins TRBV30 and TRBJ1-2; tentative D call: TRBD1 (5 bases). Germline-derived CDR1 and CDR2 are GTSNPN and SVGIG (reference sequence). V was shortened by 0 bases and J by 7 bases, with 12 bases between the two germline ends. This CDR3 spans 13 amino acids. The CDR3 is CAWSVGQGLGYTF. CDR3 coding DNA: TGTGCCTGGAGTGTAGGCCAGGGACTTGGCTACACCTTC.

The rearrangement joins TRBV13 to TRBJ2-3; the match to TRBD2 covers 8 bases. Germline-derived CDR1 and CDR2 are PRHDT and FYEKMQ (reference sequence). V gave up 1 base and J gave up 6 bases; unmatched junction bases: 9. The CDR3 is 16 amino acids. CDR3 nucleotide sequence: TGTGCCAGCAGCTTAGAGTCCGGGACTAGTGACGATACGCAGTATTTT. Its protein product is CASSLESGTSDDTQYF.

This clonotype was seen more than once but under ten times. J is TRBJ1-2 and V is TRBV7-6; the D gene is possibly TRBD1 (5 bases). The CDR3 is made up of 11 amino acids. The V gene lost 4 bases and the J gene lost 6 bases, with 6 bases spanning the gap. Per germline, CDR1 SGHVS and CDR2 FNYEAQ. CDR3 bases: TGTGCCAGCAGCTCGGGGGATGGCTACACCTTC. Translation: CASSSGDGYTF. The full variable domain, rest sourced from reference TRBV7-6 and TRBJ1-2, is GAGVSQSPRYKVTKRGQDVALRCDPISGHVSLYWYRQALGQGPEFLTYFNYEAQQDKSGLPNDRFSAERPEGSISTLTIQRTEQRDSAMYRCASSSGDGYTFGSGTRLTVV.

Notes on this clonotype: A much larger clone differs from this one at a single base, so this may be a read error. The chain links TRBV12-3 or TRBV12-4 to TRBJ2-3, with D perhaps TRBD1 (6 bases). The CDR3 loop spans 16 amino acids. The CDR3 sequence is CTSSQNRVSRADTQYF. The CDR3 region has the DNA TGTACCAGCAGCCAGAACAGGGTGAGCAGAGCAGATACGCAGTATTTT.

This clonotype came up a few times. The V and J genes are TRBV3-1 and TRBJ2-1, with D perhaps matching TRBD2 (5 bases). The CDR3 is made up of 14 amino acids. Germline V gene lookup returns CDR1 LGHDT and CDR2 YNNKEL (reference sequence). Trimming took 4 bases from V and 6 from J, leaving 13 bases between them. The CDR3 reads CASSRRGSTNEQFF. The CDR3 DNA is TGTGCCAGCAGCCGCCGGGGAAGCACCAATGAGCAGTTCTTC.

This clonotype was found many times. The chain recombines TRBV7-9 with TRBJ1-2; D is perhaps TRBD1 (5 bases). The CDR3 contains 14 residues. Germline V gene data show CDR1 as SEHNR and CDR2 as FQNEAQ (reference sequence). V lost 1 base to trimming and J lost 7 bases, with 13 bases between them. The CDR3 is CASSLVAGEIGYTF. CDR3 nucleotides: TGTGCCAGCAGCTTAGTGGCGGGGGAGATTGGCTACACCTTC.

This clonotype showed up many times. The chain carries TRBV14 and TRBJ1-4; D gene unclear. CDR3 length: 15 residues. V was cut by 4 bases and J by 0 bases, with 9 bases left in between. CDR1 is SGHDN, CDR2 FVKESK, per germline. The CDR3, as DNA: TGTGCCAGCAGCCCTAGGCCATCAACTAATGAAAAACTGTTTTTT. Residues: CASSPRPSTNEKLFF.

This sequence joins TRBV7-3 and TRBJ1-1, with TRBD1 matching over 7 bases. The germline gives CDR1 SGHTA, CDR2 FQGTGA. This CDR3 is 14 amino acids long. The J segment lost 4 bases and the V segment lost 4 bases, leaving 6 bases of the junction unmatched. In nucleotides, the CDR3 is TGTGCCAGCAGCTCGACAGGGCAAGGCACTGAAGCTTTCTTT. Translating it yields CASSSTGQGTEAFF.

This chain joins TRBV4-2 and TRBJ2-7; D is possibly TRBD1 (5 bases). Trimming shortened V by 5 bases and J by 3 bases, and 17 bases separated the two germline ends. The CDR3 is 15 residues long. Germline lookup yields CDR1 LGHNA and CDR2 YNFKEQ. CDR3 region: CASSSGSYRDYEQYF. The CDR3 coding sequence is TGTGCCAGCAGCTCAGGGTCCTATCGCGACTACGAGCAGTACTTC.

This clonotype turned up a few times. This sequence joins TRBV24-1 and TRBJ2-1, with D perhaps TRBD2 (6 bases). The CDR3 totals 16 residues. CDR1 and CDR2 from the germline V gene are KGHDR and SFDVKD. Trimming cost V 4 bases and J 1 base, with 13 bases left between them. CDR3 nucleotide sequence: TGTGCCACCAGTGAGGCTGGCGGGGCGTCCTACAATGAGCAGTTCTTC. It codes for CATSEAGGASYNEQFF.

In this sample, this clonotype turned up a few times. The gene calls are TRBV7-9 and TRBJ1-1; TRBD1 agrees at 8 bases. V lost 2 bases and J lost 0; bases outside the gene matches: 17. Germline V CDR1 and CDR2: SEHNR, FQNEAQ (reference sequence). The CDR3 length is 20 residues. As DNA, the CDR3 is TGTGCCAGCAGCTTACCCAGGGGGGACAGGCGAAAAATTATGAACACTGAAGCTTTCTTT. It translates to CASSLPRGDRRKIMNTEAFF.

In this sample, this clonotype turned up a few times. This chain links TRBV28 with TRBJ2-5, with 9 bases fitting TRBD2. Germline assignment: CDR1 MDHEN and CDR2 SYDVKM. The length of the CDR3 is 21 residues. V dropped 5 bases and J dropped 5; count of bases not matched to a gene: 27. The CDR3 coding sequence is TGTGCCAGCAGTCCCCTATCACGTCCTTCAGCGGGGGGCCGACTCGGTGAGACCCAGTACTTC. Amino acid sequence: CASSPLSRPSAGGRLGETQYF.